These 22 T cell receptor beta chains came from one sample sequenced in a study of blood T cell repertoires in COVID-19. The assay was immunoSEQ multiplex PCR, and TCRdb's table has in-frame clones only and misses some. The sample includes tens of thousands of clones, around nine tenths seen only once; the top ten take approximately 6%. Input material: peripheral blood. The receptors here all came from a woman in her fifties or sixties with COVID-19, enrolled during active disease.

The J gene is TRBJ1-2, the V gene TRBV30; D ambiguous. Trimming pared 7 bases from V and 4 bases from J, leaving 13 bases between. Per germline, CDR1 GTSNPN and CDR2 SVGIG (reference sequence). CDR3 length: 12 residues. CDR3 in amino acids: CAFAGLVYGYTF. The CDR3 nucleotides read TGTGCCTTCGCGGGCCTCGTCTATGGCTACACCTTC.

CDR3 sequence reads: CASSLRFTNNEQFF. CDR3 sequence (DNA): TGTGCCAGCAGCTTACGTTTCACTAACAATGAGCAGTTCTTC. The genes are TRBV11-2 and TRBJ2-1, with unresolved D. The germline V gene encodes CDR1 SGHAT and CDR2 FQNNGV. V was cut by 2 bases and J by 5 bases, with 10 bases left in between. The CDR3 has 14 residues.

The gene calls are TRBV7-9 and TRBJ1-5; 7 nucleotides agree with TRBD1. This CDR3 region has 19 residues. Germline loops: CDR1 SEHNR, CDR2 FQNEAQ (reference sequence). V trimming: 1 base; J trimming: 1 base; junction bases outside the gene matches: 13. CDR3 in amino acids: CASSLVQGYWGESNQPQHF. In DNA, the CDR3 is TGTGCCAGCAGCTTAGTACAGGGGTACTGGGGTGAGAGCAATCAGCCCCAGCATTTT.

This chain connects TRBV29-1 to TRBJ2-5; D possibly corresponds to TRBD1 (5 bases). The CDR3 sequence is 13 residues long. CDR1 and CDR2 from the germline V gene are SQVTM and ANQGSEA. V gave up 4 bases and J gave up 3 bases, with 12 bases separating them. CDR3 residues: CSVVGQGKETQYF. In DNA, the CDR3 is TGCAGCGTTGTCGGACAAGGGAAAGAGACCCAGTACTTC.

V usage is TRBV7-9 and J usage is TRBJ2-3; no clear D gene. The CDR3 length is 13 residues. The germline gives CDR1 SEHNR, CDR2 FQNEAQ (reference sequence). As DNA, the CDR3 is TGTGCTTGTAAGAGCGCTAGCACAGATACGCAGTATTTT. It specifies CACKSASTDTQYF. The full variable domain, its missing parts supplied by reference TRBV7-9 and TRBJ2-3, is DTGVSQNPRHKITKRGQNVTFRCDPISEHNRLYWYRQTLGQGPEFLTYFQNEAQLEKSRLLSDRFSAERPKGSFSTLEIQRTEQGDSAMYLCACKSASTDTQYFGPGTRLTVL.

V gene TRBV6-6 combines with J gene TRBJ2-5; TRBD1 is a possible D gene (5 bases). CDR3 length: 15 residues. Germline V gene data show CDR1 as MNHNY and CDR2 as SVGAGI (reference sequence). Trimming took off 2 bases at V and 5 bases at J, with 15 bases between the two ends. DNA for the CDR3: TGTGCCAGCAGTTACGAGACAGCAGTCGCGGAGACCCAGTACTTC. Its protein is CASSYETAVAETQYF.

This clone has a handful of counts. This chain links TRBV19 with TRBJ1-5; no clear D. The CDR3 has 13 residues. Germline V gene sequence: CDR1 LNHDA, CDR2 SQIVND (reference sequence). The V end was cut by 5 bases, the J end by 5 bases, with 10 bases between. CDR3 sequence: CASSGSPHQPQHF. CDR3 DNA sequence: TGTGCCAGTAGTGGCAGTCCGCATCAGCCCCAGCATTTT.

This chain uses TRBV19 with TRBJ2-3; TRBD2 agrees at 8 bases. J was trimmed by 4 bases and V by 7 bases; bases with no gene match: 10. The CDR3 runs to 15 residues. Germline-derived CDR1 and CDR2 are LNHDA and SQIVND (reference sequence). In DNA form, the CDR3 reads TGTGCCAGTACCGCAACGGGAGGGGTCGCAGATACGCAGTATTTT. Translated, it gives CASTATGGVADTQYF.

The V and J genes are TRBV5-1 and TRBJ1-2, with D possibly TRBD1 on 5 matching bases. Germline V gene lookup returns CDR1 SGHRS and CDR2 YFSETQ. V gave up 7 bases and J gave up 6 bases, with 13 bases separating them. This CDR3 has 12 residues. The CDR3 sequence is CASWDFFDGYTF. The CDR3 nucleotides are TGCGCCAGCTGGGACTTCTTCGATGGCTACACCTTC. Variable domain in full (rest from reference TRBV5-1 and TRBJ1-2): KAGVTQTPRYLIKTRGQQVTLSCSPISGHRSVSWYQQTPGQGLQFLFEYFSETQRNKGNFPGRFSGRQFSNSRSEMNVSTLELGDSALYLCASWDFFDGYTFGSGTRLTVV.

The gene calls are TRBV28 and TRBJ2-7, with 8 bases that match TRBD2. Germline assignment: CDR1 MDHEN and CDR2 SYDVKM. V lost 3 bases, J lost 12 bases, and 13 bases stayed unmatched. This CDR3 comprises 14 residues. The CDR3 coding sequence is TGTGCCAGCAGTTTGAGCCGTTCGAGCGGGAGTCTGTACTTC. It encodes CASSLSRSSGSLYF.

The chain couples TRBV12-3 or TRBV12-4 to TRBJ2-7; the D gene is possibly TRBD1 (6 bases). The CDR3 is 12 residues long. V was clipped by 3 bases and J by 6 bases, with 9 bases between them. The DNA for the CDR3 is TGTGCCAGCAGTTTCCCAGGGGCCGAGCAGTACTTC. Translation gives CASSFPGAEQYF.

The chain combines TRBV28 with TRBJ2-7; TRBD2 aligns across 14 bases. The V segment lost 1 base and the J segment 6 bases; nucleotides outside the gene matches: 11. Germline-derived CDR1 and CDR2 are MDHEN and SYDVKM. This CDR3 contains 18 residues. The DNA of the CDR3 is TGTGCCAGCAGTTTATCTTCGGGGGGACTAGCGGGAGTAAGCGAGCAGTACTTC. The encoded protein is CASSLSSGGLAGVSEQYF.

This chain uses TRBV6-2 or TRBV6-3 with TRBJ2-3; 10 nucleotides match TRBD2. J was trimmed by 1 base and V by 3 bases; bases with no gene match: 4. The CDR3 sequence is 16 residues long. CDR1 and CDR2 (germline): MNHEY, SVGEGT. CDR3 sequence (DNA): TGTGCCAGCAGTTATCTAGCGGGAGTCGGCACAGATACGCAGTATTTT. As protein: CASSYLAGVGTDTQYF.

V is TRBV12-3 or TRBV12-4 and J is TRBJ1-2; 8 nucleotides match TRBD1. The CDR3 consists of 13 residues. Germline trimming cut 6 bases from V and 7 bases from J; bases unmatched to any gene: 7. CDR3 amino acids: CASSYGQGGGYTF. The CDR3 bases are TGTGCCAGCAGCTATGGACAGGGTGGTGGCTACACCTTC.

The chain uses TRBV27 and TRBJ2-3, with D perhaps TRBD1 (5 bases). This CDR3 contains 14 residues. Germline V gene sequence: CDR1 MNHEY, CDR2 SMNVEV (reference sequence). V lost 5 bases and J 6 bases, leaving 15 bases between the germline ends. The chain's CDR3 is CASSTRPKGDTQYF. In DNA form, the CDR3 reads TGTGCCAGCAGTACCCGGCCTAAGGGGGATACGCAGTATTTT.

The chain links TRBV24-1 to TRBJ2-3; 10 nucleotides match TRBD1. With 0 bases clipped from V and 6 bases from J, the junction kept 5 bases outside the gene matches. The CDR3 contains 16 residues. CDR1 and CDR2 from the germline V gene are KGHDR and SFDVKD. The CDR3 loop is CATSDLQGQGRDTQYF. The DNA for the CDR3 is TGTGCCACCAGTGATTTGCAGGGACAGGGGAGGGATACGCAGTATTTT.

The chain recombines TRBV5-4 with TRBJ2-3, with 8 positions matching TRBD2. This CDR3 region has 16 residues. Germline V lookup: CDR1 SGHNT, CDR2 YYREEE (reference sequence). Losses at the gene ends were 0 bases for V and 4 bases for J; bases not matched to a gene: 7. As DNA, the CDR3 is TGTGCCAGCAGCTTGGACTCCGGACTAGCTCCAGATACGCAGTATTTT. Translated, it gives CASSLDSGLAPDTQYF.

The J gene is TRBJ1-2, the V gene TRBV25-1, with TRBD1 matching over 7 bases. Losses at the gene ends were 2 bases for V and 6 bases for J; bases not matched to a gene: 3. The CDR3 has 13 amino acids. CDR1 is MGHDK, CDR2 SYGVNS, per germline. The CDR3 region is CASSELTGDGYTF. The CDR3 DNA follows: TGTGCCAGCAGTGAACTTACAGGGGATGGCTACACCTTC.

This chain uses TRBV5-1 with TRBJ2-2, with 10 positions matching TRBD2. Unmatched junction bases numbered 7, after V lost 2 bases and J lost 6 bases. This CDR3 is built from 16 residues. The germline CDR1 and CDR2 sequences are SGHRS and YFSETQ. CDR3 nucleotide sequence: TGCGCCAGCAGCTTATATAGCGGGAGGTCGTCCGGGGAGCTGTTTTTT. Protein sequence: CASSLYSGRSSGELFF.

The chain has TRBV18 and TRBJ1-4, with a weak D call TRBD1 (6 bases). The V end was cut by 7 bases, the J end by 8 bases, with 17 bases between. The CDR3 covers 14 residues. Germline values: CDR1 KGHSH, CDR2 LQKENI. The CDR3 sequence: CASCTEGQGEKLFF. The CDR3 nucleotides are TGTGCCAGCTGCACCGAGGGACAAGGCGAAAAACTGTTTTTT.

The chain joins TRBV4-2 to TRBJ1-5; 8 bases are a match to TRBD1. The CDR3 totals 15 residues. The V and J ends lost 1 base and 8 bases, in that order; junction bases with no gene match: 7. Germline V gene data show CDR1 as LGHNA and CDR2 as YNFKEQ. The DNA for the CDR3 is TGTGCCAGCAGCCAAGGAGACAGGGGAATCGAGCCCCAGCATTTT. This sequence encodes CASSQGDRGIEPQHF.

This clone was recorded only once. The chain joins TRBV5-3 to TRBJ2-1; 14 bases match TRBD2. TRBV5-3 is an ORF for which the function is uncertain. V lost 0 bases and J lost 8; bases outside the gene matches: 10. The CDR3 spans 18 residues. This chain's CDR3 is CARSLVKGLAGDWDEQFF. CDR3 coding DNA: TGTGCCAGAAGCTTGGTAAAGGGACTAGCGGGAGACTGGGATGAGCAGTTCTTC.